This T cell receptor beta chain was recorded in a study of identifying expanded T cells in peripheral blood. J gave up 0 bases and V 6 bases, and 6 bases lay outside the gene matches. This CDR3 spans 15 amino acids. Germline V gene data show CDR1 as MNHNS and CDR2 as SASEGT. Assay: immunoSEQ multiplex PCR; the TCRdb copy retains only in-frame clones and omits some. Among about 94,000 clones listed, 88% were seen once. Healthy donors had no documented immune events, such as infections, while sampled. The sequence came from a person aged 18 to 70 in good health. The source material was blood. V and J are TRBV6-1 and TRBJ2-7, with 9 bases that match TRBD2. The CDR3 spells CASRPTSGSSYEQYF. CDR3 nucleotides: TGTGCCAGCAGACCGACTAGCGGAAGCTCCTACGAGCAGTACTTC.